This T cell receptor (beta chain) was sequenced for a study of control samples from healthy donors and cancer patients (dated by TCRdb to 2020 to 2021). Comments on this clone: Its antigen is currently not known. The sample holds no much larger clone one base away, and base qualities are not on file.

Based on the germline V gene (reference sequence), the CDR1 and CDR2 sequences are SGHKS and YYEKEE. There are 15 amino acids in the CDR3, from cysteine to phenylalanine inclusive. The read is trimmed to its CDR3 DNA, 45 bases read in frame from base 1. V and J are trimmed by 4 bases and 6 bases, and the gene matches miss 10 bases of the junction. The method behind the library was the immunoSEQ multiplex PCR assay. This is the immuneACCESS table as TCRdb keeps it, with only in-frame sequences that have V and J called. A part of the clones is gone; compared with another copy, unresolved V genes explain less than half, and the rest is unexplained. The table for this sample lists fewer than 200,000 clones; 94% of them were counted only once. The ten largest clones represent around 15% of the sample.

This TCR was sampled from a man aged 55 to 70 with colorectal cancer. Recombination connected TRBV5-5 to TRBJ2-1, with TRBD2 matching 7 junction bases. Source material: PBMCs. In nucleotides, the sequence is TGTGCCAGCAGCCCGGACCCTAGCGGCAGCAATGAGCAGTTCTTC. This is translated as CASSPDPSGSNEQFF.